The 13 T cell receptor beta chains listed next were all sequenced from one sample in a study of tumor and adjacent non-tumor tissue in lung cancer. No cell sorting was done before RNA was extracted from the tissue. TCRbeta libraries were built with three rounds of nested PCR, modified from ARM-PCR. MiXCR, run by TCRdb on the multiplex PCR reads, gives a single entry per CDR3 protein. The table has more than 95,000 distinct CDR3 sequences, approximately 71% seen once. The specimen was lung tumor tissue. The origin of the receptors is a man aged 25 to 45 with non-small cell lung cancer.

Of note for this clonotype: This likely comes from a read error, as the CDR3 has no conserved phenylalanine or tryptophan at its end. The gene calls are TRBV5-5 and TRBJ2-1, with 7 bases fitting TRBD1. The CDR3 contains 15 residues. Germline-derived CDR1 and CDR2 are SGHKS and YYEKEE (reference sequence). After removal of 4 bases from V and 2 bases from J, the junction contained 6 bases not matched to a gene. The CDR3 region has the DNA TGTGCCAGCAGCCCACGGGACAGAACCTACAATGAGCAGTTCTTA. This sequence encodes CASSPRDRTYNEQFL.

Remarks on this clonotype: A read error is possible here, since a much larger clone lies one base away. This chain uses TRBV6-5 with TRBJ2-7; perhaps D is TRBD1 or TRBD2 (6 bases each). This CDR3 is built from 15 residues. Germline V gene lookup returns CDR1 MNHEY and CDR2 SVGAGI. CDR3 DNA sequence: TGTGCCAGCAGTTACTCTCCAGGGGCGGACTACGGGCAGTACTTC. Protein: CASSYSPGADYGQYF.

The CDR3 nucleotides are TGTGCCAGCAACATAGAACAGGGATCCTATGAGCAGTTCTTC. Its translation is CASNIEQGSYEQFF. The V gene is TRBV9, the J gene TRBJ2-1, with D possibly TRBD1 on 6 matching bases. CDR1 SGDLS and CDR2 YYNGEE come from the germline V gene. V lost 6 bases to trimming and J lost 8 bases, with 18 bases between them. The CDR3 loop spans 14 amino acids.

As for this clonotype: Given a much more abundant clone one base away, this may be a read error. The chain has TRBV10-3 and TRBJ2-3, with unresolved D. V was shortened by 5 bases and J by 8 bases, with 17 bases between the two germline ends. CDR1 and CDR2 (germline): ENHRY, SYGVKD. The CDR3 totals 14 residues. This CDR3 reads CAISPGLRAGTQYF. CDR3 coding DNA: TGTGCCATCAGTCCGGGCCTCCGGGCAGGTACGCAGTATTTT.

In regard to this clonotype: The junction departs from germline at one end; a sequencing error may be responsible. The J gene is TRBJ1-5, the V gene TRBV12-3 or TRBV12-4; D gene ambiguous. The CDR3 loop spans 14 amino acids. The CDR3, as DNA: TGTGCCAGCAGTTTAATTGGCAGCAATCAGCCCAAGCATTTT. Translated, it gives CASSLIGSNQPKHF.

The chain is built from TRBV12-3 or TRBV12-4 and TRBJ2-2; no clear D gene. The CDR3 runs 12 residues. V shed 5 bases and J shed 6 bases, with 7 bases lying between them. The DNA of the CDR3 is TGTGCCAGCAGTCATTCCGCCGGGGAGCTGTTTTTT. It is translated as CASSHSAGELFF.

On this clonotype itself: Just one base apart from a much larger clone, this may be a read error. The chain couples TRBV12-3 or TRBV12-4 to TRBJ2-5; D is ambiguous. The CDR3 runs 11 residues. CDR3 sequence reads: CVSSRAETQYF. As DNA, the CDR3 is TGTGTCAGCAGCCGCGCGGAGACCCAGTACTTC.

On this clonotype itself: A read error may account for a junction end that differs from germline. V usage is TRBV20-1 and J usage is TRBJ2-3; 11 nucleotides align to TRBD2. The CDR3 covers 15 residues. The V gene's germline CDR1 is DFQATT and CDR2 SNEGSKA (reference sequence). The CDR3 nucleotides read TGCAGTGCTACCACGGGTAGCGGGAGGGCAGATCCGCAGTATTTT. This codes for CSATTGSGRADPQYF.

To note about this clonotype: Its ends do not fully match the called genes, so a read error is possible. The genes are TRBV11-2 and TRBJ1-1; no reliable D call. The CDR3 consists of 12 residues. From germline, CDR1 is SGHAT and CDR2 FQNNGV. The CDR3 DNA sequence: TGTGCCAGCATCCTAGACCTTTTGGTAGCTTCCTTT. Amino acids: CASILDLLVASF.

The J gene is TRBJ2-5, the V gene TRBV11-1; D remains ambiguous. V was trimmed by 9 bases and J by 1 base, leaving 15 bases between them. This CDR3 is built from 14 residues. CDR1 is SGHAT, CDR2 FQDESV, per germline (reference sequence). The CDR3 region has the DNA TGTGCCAGTAGCCTTAAAACTACCCAAGAGACCCAGTACTTC. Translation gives CASSLKTTQETQYF.

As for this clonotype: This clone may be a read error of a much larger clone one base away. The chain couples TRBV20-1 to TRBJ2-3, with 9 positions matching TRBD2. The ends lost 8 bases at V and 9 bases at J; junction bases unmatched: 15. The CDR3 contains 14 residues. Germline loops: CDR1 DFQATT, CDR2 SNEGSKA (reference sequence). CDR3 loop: CSLLQAGGGGTQYF. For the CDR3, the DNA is TGCAGTCTACTACAAGCGGGGGGCGGGGGGACGCAGTATTTT.

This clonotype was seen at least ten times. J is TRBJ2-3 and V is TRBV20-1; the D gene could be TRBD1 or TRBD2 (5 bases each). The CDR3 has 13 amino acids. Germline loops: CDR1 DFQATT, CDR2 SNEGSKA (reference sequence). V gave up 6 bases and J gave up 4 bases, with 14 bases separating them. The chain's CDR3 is CSATRDVADTQYF. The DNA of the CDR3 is TGCAGTGCCACAAGGGACGTCGCAGATACGCAGTATTTT.

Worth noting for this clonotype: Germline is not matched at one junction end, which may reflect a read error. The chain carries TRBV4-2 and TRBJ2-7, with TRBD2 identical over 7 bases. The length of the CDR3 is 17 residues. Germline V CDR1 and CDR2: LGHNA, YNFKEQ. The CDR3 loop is CASEPFQRGPEPYEQCF. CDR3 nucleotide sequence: TGTGCCAGCGAGCCCTTCCAGCGGGGCCCAGAACCGTACGAGCAGTGCTTC.